This T cell receptor (beta chain) was captured in a study of CXCR3-negative and CXCR3-positive naive CD8 T cells. Notes on this clonotype: Its matching antigen is unknown.

Study conclusions and caveats: Naive cells with CXCR3 showed TRB CDR3s that were more hydrophobic than those in CXCR3-negative naive cells.

UMI labels and 5' RACE were used to prepare the TRB cDNA libraries. Reanalyzing the 5' RACE reads, TCRdb keeps one entry per CDR3 protein, without DNA. The sample totals approximately 96,000 distinct CDR3 sequences. Sequences were obtained from naive CXCR3+ CD8+ T cells from blood. The subset here: CD45RO-CCR7+CD27+CD95- naive CD8+ T cells expressing CXCR3 (TNR3+). The TCR comes from a human donor in good health. Some clones in this sample may be carry-over from other donors' samples.

The CDR3 spells CASSYGGTPEAFF. This sequence joins TRBV5-1 and TRBJ1-1; checking the TCRdb D call of TRBD1 is not possible without DNA. Germline assignment: CDR1 SGHRS and CDR2 YFSETQ. The CDR3 is 13 amino acids. Supplemented by reference TRBV5-1 and TRBJ1-1, the full variable domain reads KAGVTQTPRYLIKTRGQQVTLSCSPISGHRSVSWYQQTPGQGLQFLFEYFSETQRNKGNFPGRFSGRQFSNSRSEMNVSTLELGDSALYLCASSYGGTPEAFFGQGTRLTVV.